This T cell receptor (beta chain) comes out of a study of blood T cell repertoires in COVID-19. Study context: Acute and convalescent COVID-19 samples came from the United States, Italy and Spain. T cells, B-cell-depleted T cells, or PBMCs provided the cDNA or gDNA that served as material.

Authors' processing steps: From reference gene primer amplification, estimates of nucleated cell counts were derived. Some clones are missing from TCRdb's copy, which holds only in-frame ones; the method was immunoSEQ multiplex PCR. V, J and clone size were drawn from that table, and D and trimming were deduced from the DNA. The table records roughly 81,000 clones, around 83% of them present only once. V lost 5 bases and J lost 3; bases outside the gene matches: 9. The germline CDR1 and CDR2 sequences are ENHRY and SYGVKD. This CDR3 contains 16 residues. The chain employs TRBV10-3 and TRBJ2-3; 9 bases agree with TRBD2. The sample was peripheral blood. This clonotype was obtained from a man aged 80 or over with active or convalescent COVID-19. CDR3 region: CAISKDSGRATDTQYF. In DNA form, the CDR3 reads TGTGCCATCAGTAAGGATAGCGGGAGAGCGACAGATACGCAGTATTTT.